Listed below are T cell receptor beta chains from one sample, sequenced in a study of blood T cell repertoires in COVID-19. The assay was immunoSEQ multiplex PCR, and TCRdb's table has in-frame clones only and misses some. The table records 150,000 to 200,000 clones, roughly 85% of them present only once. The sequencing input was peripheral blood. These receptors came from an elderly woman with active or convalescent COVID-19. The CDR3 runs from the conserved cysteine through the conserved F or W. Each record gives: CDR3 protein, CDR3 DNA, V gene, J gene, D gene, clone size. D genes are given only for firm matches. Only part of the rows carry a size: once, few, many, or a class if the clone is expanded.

CASTSGANYGYTF	TGTGCCAGCACCTCCGGGGCTAACTATGGCTACACCTTC	TRBV6-5	TRBJ1-2	-	-
CASSVGGASASSYNEQFF	TGTGCCAGCAGCGTAGGAGGGGCTAGCGCCAGCTCCTACAATGAGCAGTTCTTC	TRBV9	TRBJ2-1	-	-
CASSPTGGRGNTIYF	TGTGCCAGCAGTCCTACGGGGGGGCGCGGAAACACCATATATTTT	TRBV6-6	TRBJ1-3	-	-
CASSTRYEQFF	TGTGCCAGCAGCACGCGTTATGAGCAGTTCTTC	TRBV7-9	TRBJ2-1	-	-
CASRTGSHGYTF	TGTGCCAGCAGGACAGGTTCCCATGGCTACACCTTC	TRBV5-4	TRBJ1-2	-	-
CASSYQPGVDEYF	TGTGCCAGCAGCTACCAACCGGGGGTAGATGAGTACTTC	TRBV27	TRBJ2-7	-	few
CASSYSSGGHQPQHF	TGTGCCAGCAGTTACTCGTCAGGGGGCCATCAGCCCCAGCATTTT	TRBV6-5	TRBJ1-5	TRBD1	-
CASSMGLPDYQETQYF	TGCGCCAGCAGCATGGGACTACCGGACTACCAAGAGACCCAGTACTTC	TRBV5-1	TRBJ2-5	TRBD2	-
CASSREGQLINNEQFF	TGTGCCAGCAGCAGAGAGGGACAGCTAATAAACAATGAGCAGTTCTTC	TRBV7-9	TRBJ2-1	TRBD1	few
CASSFTGFSGNTIYF	TGTGCCAGCAGTTTCACAGGGTTCTCTGGAAACACCATATATTTT	TRBV2	TRBJ1-3	-	-
CASSYGQYNYGYTF	TGTGCCAGCAGTTATGGACAGTACAACTATGGCTACACCTTC	TRBV7-9	TRBJ1-2	-	-
CASSLVKGAEQYF	TGTGCCAGCAGTCTCGTGAAGGGGGCCGAGCAGTACTTC	TRBV6-5	TRBJ2-7	TRBD1	-
CASSHGWNQPQHF	TGTGCCAGCAGCCACGGTTGGAATCAGCCCCAGCATTTT	TRBV3-1/TRBV3-2	TRBJ1-5	-	-
CASSRLAVEQYF	TGTGCCAGCAGCCGACTAGCGGTCGAGCAGTACTTC	TRBV5-6	TRBJ2-7	TRBD2	few
CASSPSGPSSYNEQFF	TGTGCCAGCAGCCCGAGCGGGCCCAGCTCCTACAATGAGCAGTTCTTC	TRBV28	TRBJ2-1	-	-
CASSPGGGDTEAFF	TGTGCCAGCTCACCCGGGGGTGGCGACACTGAAGCTTTCTTT	TRBV18	TRBJ1-1	-	-
CASSLGATGGETQYF	TGTGCCAGCAGCTTAGGAGCGACAGGGGGAGAGACCCAGTACTTC	TRBV11-2	TRBJ2-5	TRBD1	-
CASSPRGSFGELFF	TGTGCCAGCAGCCCGCGGGGGTCCTTCGGGGAGCTGTTTTTT	TRBV7-8	TRBJ2-2	TRBD2	many
CASSGAAPQETQYF	TGTGCCAGCAGCGGGGCAGCACCACAGGAGACCCAGTACTTC	TRBV9	TRBJ2-5	-	-
CASSSPSRVYEQYF	TGTGCCAGCAGTTCCCCATCCAGGGTGTACGAGCAGTACTTC	TRBV28	TRBJ2-7	-	-
CASSLGSTGLVGELFF	TGTGCCAGCAGCTTAGGCTCGACAGGGCTCGTCGGGGAGCTGTTTTTT	TRBV11-2	TRBJ2-2	TRBD1	-
CASSEGAGFFGSPLHF	TGTGCCAGCAGTGAAGGGGCAGGGTTTTTTGGGTCACCCCTCCACTTT	TRBV6-1	TRBJ1-6	-	-
CASSQPGGRPTDTQYF	TGTGCCAGCAGCCAGCCGGGGGGCCGACCCACAGATACGCAGTATTTT	TRBV5-4	TRBJ2-3	-	-
CASTSTGNSNSPLHF	TGTGCCAGTACCTCGACAGGGAATTCAAATTCACCCCTCCACTTT	TRBV19	TRBJ1-6	TRBD1	-
CASSQDRGGLKTQYF	TGCGCCAGCAGCCAAGATAGAGGGGGTTTAAAGACCCAGTACTTC	TRBV4-1	TRBJ2-5	-	-
CASSRQRTGVGGELFF	TGTGCCAGCTCACGCCAAAGGACAGGCGTGGGCGGGGAGCTGTTTTTT	TRBV18	TRBJ2-2	TRBD1	few
CASSPPRADRFGEQYF	TGTGCCAGCTCACCACCGCGAGCCGACAGGTTCGGCGAGCAGTACTTC	TRBV18	TRBJ2-7	-	-
CASSPPNSYNEQFF	TGTGCCAGCAGCCCCCCTAACTCCTACAATGAGCAGTTCTTC	TRBV7-2	TRBJ2-1	-	-
CASSLARTDPGQYF	TGTGCCAGCAGCTTAGCTCGGACAGACCCTGGGCAGTACTTC	TRBV7-8	TRBJ2-7	-	few
CASSSHLSRDRGWGNQPQHF	TGTGCCAGCAGTTCTCACTTATCCCGGGACAGGGGTTGGGGCAATCAGCCCCAGCATTTT	TRBV28	TRBJ1-5	TRBD1	few
CASSLDRVNSPLHF	TGTGCCAGCAGCTTGGACAGGGTTAATTCACCCCTCCACTTT	TRBV5-4	TRBJ1-6	-	-
CASRGQGETQYF	TGTGCCAGCAGAGGACAGGGAGAGACCCAGTACTTC	TRBV3-1/TRBV3-2	TRBJ2-5	TRBD1	once
CASSPEGSYGYTF	TGTGCCAGCTCACCGGAGGGCAGCTATGGCTACACCTTC	TRBV18	TRBJ1-2	-	-
CASSANSKTETQYF	TGTGCCAGCAGCGCCAACAGCAAAACGGAGACCCAGTACTTC	TRBV9	TRBJ2-5	-	-
CASRDRTGATEAFF	TGTGCCAGCAGGGATAGGACAGGGGCGACTGAAGCTTTCTTT	TRBV2	TRBJ1-1	TRBD1	-
CASSLLPSGSLGNEQFF	TGCGCCAGCAGCTTATTGCCTAGCGGGAGTCTTGGGAATGAGCAGTTCTTC	TRBV5-1	TRBJ2-1	TRBD2	once
CASRDRASGELFF	TGTGCCAGCAGAGACAGGGCCTCCGGGGAGCTGTTTTTT	TRBV6-5	TRBJ2-2	TRBD1	-
CASSAGLLYEQYF	TGCGCCAGCAGCGCGGGACTTTTATACGAGCAGTACTTC	TRBV5-1	TRBJ2-7	-	-
CASSPHSQTTGQDTEAFF	TGTGCCAGCTCACCTCACTCACAGACGACAGGCCAGGACACTGAAGCTTTCTTT	TRBV18	TRBJ1-1	-	-
CASSPNKGGLSGNQPQHF	TGTGCCAGCTCACCAAACAAGGGGGGACTATCGGGCAATCAGCCCCAGCATTTT	TRBV18	TRBJ1-5	-	-
CASSFTGNSYNEQFF	TGTGCCAGTAGCTTCACAGGGAACTCCTACAATGAGCAGTTCTTC	TRBV19	TRBJ2-1	-	-
CASSGRVPTGANVLTF	TGTGCCAGCAGTGGTCGGGTCCCAACAGGGGCCAACGTCCTGACTTTC	TRBV2	TRBJ2-6	-	-
CASSPPGDRKETQYF	TGTGCCAGCAGTCCCCCGGGGGACAGGAAAGAGACCCAGTACTTC	TRBV28	TRBJ2-5	TRBD1	-
CASSQGPRGIQYF	TGTGCCAGCAGCCAAGGACCTAGGGGCATTCAGTACTTC	TRBV3-1/TRBV3-2	TRBJ2-4	-	-
CASSVVNGGSGNTIYF	TGTGCCAGCAGCGTTGTGAACGGAGGTTCAGGAAACACCATATATTTT	TRBV9	TRBJ1-3	-	-
CATSEPGQGRNIQYF	TGTGCCACCAGTGAGCCGGGCCAGGGGCGTAACATTCAGTACTTC	TRBV24-1	TRBJ2-4	-	-
CASSLGDRGSYQPQHF	TGTGCCAGCAGTTTGGGAGACAGGGGAAGTTATCAGCCCCAGCATTTT	TRBV28	TRBJ1-5	TRBD1	-
CASSPVRGQGTGANVLTF	TGTGCCAGCAGCCCCGTCAGGGGACAGGGGACTGGGGCCAACGTCCTGACTTTC	TRBV3-1/TRBV3-2	TRBJ2-6	TRBD1	-
CASSTGVNTEAFF	TGTGCCAGCTCGACAGGGGTGAACACTGAAGCTTTCTTT	TRBV19	TRBJ1-1	TRBD1	-
CASSYPTGGPDYEQYF	TGTGCCAGCAGTTACCCCACAGGGGGCCCTGACTACGAGCAGTACTTC	TRBV6-6	TRBJ2-7	TRBD1	-
CASSTVTSGSIYTQYF	TGTGCCAGTAGTACGGTCACTAGCGGGAGCATATATACGCAGTATTTT	TRBV19	TRBJ2-3	TRBD2	-
CASSSSLGAQGYGYTF	TGTGCCAGCAGCTCGTCGCTGGGGGCGCAAGGCTATGGCTACACCTTC	TRBV9	TRBJ1-2	-	-
CASSPGLAGAEQFF	TGCGCCAGCAGCCCAGGACTAGCGGGAGCTGAGCAGTTCTTC	TRBV5-1	TRBJ2-1	TRBD2	-
CASRGDRGGSGELFF	TGTGCCAGCAGAGGGGACAGGGGGGGATCCGGGGAGCTGTTTTTT	TRBV6-5	TRBJ2-2	TRBD1	-
CASSTTEGIGAMSNQPQHF	TGTGCCAGTAGTACTACGGAGGGGATAGGGGCTATGAGCAATCAGCCCCAGCATTTT	TRBV19	TRBJ1-5	-	-
CASSYNGQGIYGYTF	TGTGCCAGCAGTTACAATGGCCAGGGAATCTATGGCTACACCTTC	TRBV6-5	TRBJ1-2	-	-
CASSPRGANEKLFF	TGTGCCAGCAGCCCCAGGGGAGCTAATGAAAAACTGTTTTTT	TRBV5-5	TRBJ1-4	-	-
CASSDDSGSRNEQFF	TGTGCCAGCAGTGACGATAGCGGGAGTCGCAATGAGCAGTTCTTC	TRBV2	TRBJ2-1	TRBD2	-
CASSSGTSGRGEQFF	TGTGCCAGCAGCTCTGGGACTAGCGGGAGGGGTGAGCAGTTCTTC	TRBV11-3	TRBJ2-1	TRBD2	-